Listed below are T cell receptor beta chains from one sample, sequenced in a study of control samples from healthy donors and cancer patients. Sequencing used immunoSEQ multiplex PCR; TCRdb keeps in-frame clones, though not all of them. The table records 230,000 or so clones, just under 95% of them present only once. The sequencing input was blood. These receptors were taken from a man between 45 and 60 years old in good health. CDR3s include the opening cysteine and the closing phenylalanine or tryptophan. The D gene is left open where the match is weak. Only part of the rows carry a size: once, few, many, or a class if the clone is expanded.

d_call: .; clone_size: .; j_call: TRBJ2-5; v_call: TRBV11-3; cdr3_nt: TGTGCCAGCAGCGCCCGTGGCGGGGGCGCAGGGGGCCGAGAGACCCAGTACTTC; cdr3_aa: CASSARGGGAGGRETQYF
d_call: TRBD2; clone_size: .; j_call: TRBJ2-1; v_call: TRBV27; cdr3_nt: TGTGCCAGTTCCAGCGGGGGGACCTACAATGAGCAGTTCTTC; cdr3_aa: CASSSGGTYNEQFF
d_call: TRBD1; clone_size: .; j_call: TRBJ1-1; v_call: TRBV3-1/TRBV3-2; cdr3_nt: TGTGCCAGCAGCCCCTGGGACAGACATATGAACACTGAAGCTTTCTTT; cdr3_aa: CASSPWDRHMNTEAFF
d_call: .; clone_size: few; j_call: TRBJ1-2; v_call: TRBV28; cdr3_nt: TGTGCCAGCAGTTTACCCGGTTTAAAAGGGACCGGTGGCTACACCTTC; cdr3_aa: CASSLPGLKGTGGYTF
d_call: TRBD2; clone_size: .; j_call: TRBJ2-1; v_call: TRBV24-1; cdr3_nt: TGTGCCACCAGTCCCCGCGGGGGGGAGCAGTTCTTC; cdr3_aa: CATSPRGGEQFF
d_call: .; clone_size: .; j_call: TRBJ2-1; v_call: TRBV5-1; cdr3_nt: TGCGCCAGCAGCTTGGAGGGGGAGCCCTACAATGAGCAGTTCTTC; cdr3_aa: CASSLEGEPYNEQFF
d_call: TRBD2; clone_size: .; j_call: TRBJ2-2; v_call: TRBV28; cdr3_nt: TGTGCCAGCAGTTTACGGGGGGGGCTCGGCACCGGGGAGCTGTTTTTT; cdr3_aa: CASSLRGGLGTGELFF
d_call: .; clone_size: .; j_call: TRBJ1-6; v_call: TRBV5-1; cdr3_nt: TGCGCCAGCAGCTTTACCCCCTTGACCAGAGGGAGCTCCTATAATTCACCCCTCCACTTT; cdr3_aa: CASSFTPLTRGSSYNSPLHF
d_call: TRBD1; clone_size: few; j_call: TRBJ1-3; v_call: TRBV28; cdr3_nt: TGTGCCAGCAGTGGCCGGACAGGCTCTGGAAACACCATATATTTT; cdr3_aa: CASSGRTGSGNTIYF
d_call: .; clone_size: .; j_call: TRBJ2-5; v_call: TRBV28; cdr3_nt: TGTGCCAGCAGTTTATCCCAGCGAACCCAGCGGATTAGGGGAGAGACCCAGTACTTC; cdr3_aa: CASSLSQRTQRIRGETQYF
d_call: .; clone_size: .; j_call: TRBJ1-1; v_call: TRBV19; cdr3_nt: TGTGCCAGTAGTCTCGCCGAGGGATCGACTGAAGCTTTCTTT; cdr3_aa: CASSLAEGSTEAFF
d_call: .; clone_size: .; j_call: TRBJ1-2; v_call: TRBV12-3/TRBV12-4; cdr3_nt: TGTGCCAGCTCAGAGGGGCCGAACTATGGCTACACCTTC; cdr3_aa: CASSEGPNYGYTF
d_call: .; clone_size: .; j_call: TRBJ2-5; v_call: TRBV5-1; cdr3_nt: TGCGCCAGCAGCCCCGGGACTTTGCTGCAAGAGACCCAGTACTTC; cdr3_aa: CASSPGTLLQETQYF
d_call: TRBD2; clone_size: .; j_call: TRBJ2-2; v_call: TRBV5-4; cdr3_nt: TGTGCCAGCAGCTTGCTGGGGGGGAAGGACACCGGGGAGCTGTTTTTT; cdr3_aa: CASSLLGGKDTGELFF
d_call: TRBD1; clone_size: .; j_call: TRBJ1-4; v_call: TRBV5-1; cdr3_nt: TGCGCCAGCAGCAACGACAGGGGGCATGAAAAACTGTTTTTT; cdr3_aa: CASSNDRGHEKLFF
d_call: TRBD2; clone_size: .; j_call: TRBJ2-2; v_call: TRBV9; cdr3_nt: TGTGCCAGCAGTGAAGCGGGGACCAGCACCGGGGAGCTGTTTTTT; cdr3_aa: CASSEAGTSTGELFF
d_call: TRBD1; clone_size: few; j_call: TRBJ2-7; v_call: TRBV19; cdr3_nt: TGTGCCAGTAGTTGGGACAGGGGCAACGAGCAGTACTTC; cdr3_aa: CASSWDRGNEQYF
d_call: TRBD1; clone_size: .; j_call: TRBJ1-2; v_call: TRBV11-2; cdr3_nt: TGTGCCAGCAGCTTGGTTCAGGGGGCGCGAGTGGATGGCTACACCTTC; cdr3_aa: CASSLVQGARVDGYTF
d_call: .; clone_size: few; j_call: TRBJ1-1; v_call: TRBV6-5; cdr3_nt: TGTGCCAGCAGTTACGGGGCACATTCTTTCTTT; cdr3_aa: CASSYGAHSFF
d_call: .; clone_size: .; j_call: TRBJ1-1; v_call: TRBV18; cdr3_nt: TGTGCCAGCTCACGAGGGGACACTGAAGCTTTCTTT; cdr3_aa: CASSRGDTEAFF
d_call: .; clone_size: .; j_call: TRBJ2-1; v_call: TRBV4-1; cdr3_nt: TGCGCCAGCAGCCGCCCTGGGACTCCAAGCTCCTACAATGAGCAGTTCTTC; cdr3_aa: CASSRPGTPSSYNEQFF
d_call: .; clone_size: .; j_call: TRBJ1-6; v_call: TRBV28; cdr3_nt: TGTGCCAGCAGTTCAGGGTCAGAAATCGTCCTCCACTTT; cdr3_aa: CASSSGSEIVLHF
d_call: .; clone_size: .; j_call: TRBJ1-1; v_call: TRBV10-1; cdr3_nt: TGCGCCAGCAGTGGATCGGTTGGAGGAGCTTTCTTT; cdr3_aa: CASSGSVGGAFF
d_call: .; clone_size: .; j_call: TRBJ2-7; v_call: TRBV6-5; cdr3_nt: TGTGCCACCACCACTAGCTACGAGCAGTACTTC; cdr3_aa: CATTTSYEQYF
d_call: TRBD1; clone_size: .; j_call: TRBJ1-1; v_call: TRBV10-3; cdr3_nt: TGTGCCATCAGTGAGTCGGGACAGATGAACACTGAAGCTTTCTTT; cdr3_aa: CAISESGQMNTEAFF
d_call: .; clone_size: once; j_call: TRBJ2-1; v_call: TRBV19; cdr3_nt: TGTGCCAGTAGTATCTCGCCAGGGGCCGCTTTCAATGAGCAGTTCTTC; cdr3_aa: CASSISPGAAFNEQFF
d_call: TRBD1; clone_size: .; j_call: TRBJ1-6; v_call: TRBV13; cdr3_nt: TGTGCCAGCAGCATCGGACAGGTCAGCTCACCCCTCCACTTT; cdr3_aa: CASSIGQVSSPLHF
d_call: .; clone_size: once; j_call: TRBJ1-2; v_call: TRBV6-5; cdr3_nt: TGTGCCAGCCACCCCGGTGCACCCTATGGCTACACCTTC; cdr3_aa: CASHPGAPYGYTF
d_call: TRBD1; clone_size: .; j_call: TRBJ2-1; v_call: TRBV4-2; cdr3_nt: TGTGCCAGCAGCCAACTGGGGGACAGGGTCAATGAGCAGTTCTTC; cdr3_aa: CASSQLGDRVNEQFF
d_call: .; clone_size: .; j_call: TRBJ2-3; v_call: TRBV9; cdr3_nt: TGTGCCAGCAGCGTATTTAACAGCAACACAGATACGCAGTATTTT; cdr3_aa: CASSVFNSNTDTQYF
d_call: TRBD1; clone_size: .; j_call: TRBJ2-7; v_call: TRBV7-2; cdr3_nt: TGTGCCAGCAGCTTACCATACGACAGGGATTACGAGCAGTACTTC; cdr3_aa: CASSLPYDRDYEQYF
d_call: TRBD1; clone_size: .; j_call: TRBJ1-6; v_call: TRBV2; cdr3_nt: TGTGCCAGCAGTGACATAGGGACAGGGAAATCGCCCCTCCACTTT; cdr3_aa: CASSDIGTGKSPLHF
d_call: TRBD2; clone_size: .; j_call: TRBJ2-1; v_call: TRBV10-1; cdr3_nt: TGCGCCAGCAGTGGCGGGGGGCAGGGCAATGAGCAGTTCTTC; cdr3_aa: CASSGGGQGNEQFF
d_call: .; clone_size: few; j_call: TRBJ2-5; v_call: TRBV5-1; cdr3_nt: TGCGCCAGCAGCGCGCCGGGCCTTACGGGAGAGACCCAGTACTTC; cdr3_aa: CASSAPGLTGETQYF
d_call: TRBD1; clone_size: .; j_call: TRBJ2-7; v_call: TRBV7-9; cdr3_nt: TGTGCCAGCAGCAGTGGGACAGGGGGGTACGAGCAGTACTTC; cdr3_aa: CASSSGTGGYEQYF
d_call: .; clone_size: .; j_call: TRBJ1-5; v_call: TRBV20-1; cdr3_nt: TGCAGTGCTAGTGGTCGGGGCGGACAGCCCCAGCATTTT; cdr3_aa: CSASGRGGQPQHF
d_call: .; clone_size: .; j_call: TRBJ1-2; v_call: TRBV5-6; cdr3_nt: TGTGCCAGCAGCTTGGGCACCTCCGGGACCCTTATAGGGTATGGCTACACCTTC; cdr3_aa: CASSLGTSGTLIGYGYTF
d_call: TRBD1; clone_size: .; j_call: TRBJ1-6; v_call: TRBV3-1/TRBV3-2; cdr3_nt: TGTGCCAGCAGCCAAGTAGGGACAGAATATAATTCACCCCTCCACTTT; cdr3_aa: CASSQVGTEYNSPLHF
d_call: .; clone_size: .; j_call: TRBJ2-7; v_call: TRBV11-2; cdr3_nt: TGTGCCAGCAGCTTAGTGGCGGACTACTCCTACGAGCAGTACTTC; cdr3_aa: CASSLVADYSYEQYF
d_call: .; clone_size: .; j_call: TRBJ1-2; v_call: TRBV6-5; cdr3_nt: TGTGCCAGCAGTCCCCGCTCGTTCAACGGAGGCTACACCTTC; cdr3_aa: CASSPRSFNGGYTF
d_call: .; clone_size: .; j_call: TRBJ2-3; v_call: TRBV2; cdr3_nt: TGTGCCAGCAGCCTCATTGATACGCAGTATTTT; cdr3_aa: CASSLIDTQYF
d_call: .; clone_size: .; j_call: TRBJ2-7; v_call: TRBV7-8; cdr3_nt: TGTGCCAGCAGTACGGGGCCCCTCTCCTACGAGCAGTACTTC; cdr3_aa: CASSTGPLSYEQYF
d_call: TRBD1; clone_size: .; j_call: TRBJ2-5; v_call: TRBV5-1; cdr3_nt: TGCGCCAGCACTAGACAGGGGGCGGGAGAGACCCAGTACTTC; cdr3_aa: CASTRQGAGETQYF
d_call: TRBD1; clone_size: once; j_call: TRBJ1-4; v_call: TRBV5-1; cdr3_nt: TGCGCCAGCAGCGATGATGCGACAGGGACTGAAAAACTGTTTTTT; cdr3_aa: CASSDDATGTEKLFF
d_call: .; clone_size: .; j_call: TRBJ2-5; v_call: TRBV7-9; cdr3_nt: TGTGCCAGCAGCTTAGGTCAGAGGCAGGGCTACTCCCAAGAGACCCAGTACTTC; cdr3_aa: CASSLGQRQGYSQETQYF
d_call: .; clone_size: once; j_call: TRBJ2-5; v_call: TRBV7-3; cdr3_nt: TGTGCCAGCAGCTTAGACCGGACTGCACAAGAGACCCAGTACTTC; cdr3_aa: CASSLDRTAQETQYF
d_call: TRBD1; clone_size: once; j_call: TRBJ2-5; v_call: TRBV5-1; cdr3_nt: TGCGCCAGCATCCCCTTGGGGACAGGGGGACAAGAGACCCAGTACTTC; cdr3_aa: CASIPLGTGGQETQYF
d_call: TRBD1; clone_size: .; j_call: TRBJ1-3; v_call: TRBV30; cdr3_nt: TGTGCCTGGAGTCACCAAGGGGGCTTTGGAAACACCATATATTTT; cdr3_aa: CAWSHQGGFGNTIYF
d_call: .; clone_size: .; j_call: TRBJ1-1; v_call: TRBV5-1; cdr3_nt: TGCGCCAGCAGCTTGGAGCCGGAGAACACTGAAGCTTTCTTT; cdr3_aa: CASSLEPENTEAFF
d_call: .; clone_size: .; j_call: TRBJ1-1; v_call: TRBV28; cdr3_nt: TGTGCCAGCAGTCTCGGGAGCACTGAAGCTTTCTTT; cdr3_aa: CASSLGSTEAFF
d_call: .; clone_size: .; j_call: TRBJ2-5; v_call: TRBV20-1; cdr3_nt: TGCAGTGCAAAGAAGGGCGAGACCCAGTACTTC; cdr3_aa: CSAKKGETQYF
d_call: TRBD2; clone_size: .; j_call: TRBJ2-7; v_call: TRBV7-3; cdr3_nt: TGTGCCAGCAGCCCAAAGGCGGGGGGCTCCTACGAGCAGTACTTC; cdr3_aa: CASSPKAGGSYEQYF
d_call: .; clone_size: .; j_call: TRBJ1-4; v_call: TRBV19; cdr3_nt: TGTGCCAGTAGGGATAGGGCAAGTGCAACTAATGAAAAACTGTTTTTT; cdr3_aa: CASRDRASATNEKLFF
d_call: .; clone_size: .; j_call: TRBJ2-6; v_call: TRBV9; cdr3_nt: TGTGCCAGCAGCCAAGCCGGGTACTCTGGGGCCAACGTCCTGACTTTC; cdr3_aa: CASSQAGYSGANVLTF
d_call: TRBD1; clone_size: .; j_call: TRBJ1-4; v_call: TRBV5-1; cdr3_nt: TGCGCCAGCAGCAAACGGGACAGAGATGAAAAACTGTTTTTT; cdr3_aa: CASSKRDRDEKLFF